Shown below are 28 T cell receptor beta chains from a single sample sequenced in a study of beta chain features in type 1 diabetes. Of the isolated RNA, all was reverse transcribed, and so the sequenced material was expressed TCRB transcripts. Sequenced by immunoSEQ multiplex PCR; TCRdb stores in-frame clones only, minus some. The sample has about 260,000 clones; roughly 20% are singletons. Study-level points and caveats: For Type 1 diabetes patients, all four CD4+ subsets carried TCRB CDR3s that were moderately but significantly shorter.

Their target antigens are unknown. Sequencing used naive CD4+ T cells from blood. These receptor sequences come from a woman aged 40-49 years with type 1 diabetes.

There are a few counts of this clone. The V call is TRBV28, the J call TRBJ1-2; 9 bases are a match to TRBD1. The V gene's germline CDR1 is MDHEN and CDR2 SYDVKM. The CDR3 has 13 amino acids. With V trimmed by 10 bases and J by 4 bases, 7 bases remained unmatched. In DNA, the CDR3 is TGTGCCACCCCAGGACAGGGGCCCTATGGCTACACCTTC. Protein sequence: CATPGQGPYGYTF.

This rearrangement joins TRBV7-3 to TRBJ2-5, with D hard to call. V dropped 1 base and J dropped 2 bases, with 5 bases sitting between them. Per the germline V gene, CDR1 is SGHTA and CDR2 is FQGTGA. The CDR3 is made up of 13 amino acids. Here the CDR3 DNA reads TGTGCCAGCAGCTTAAGAGTGCAAGAGACCCAGTACTTC. Residues: CASSLRVQETQYF.

This clone was observed a few times. The CDR3 DNA reads as TGTGCCAGCAGAGCCAGGTTCCCATCCTACGAGCAGTACTTC. Protein: CASRARFPSYEQYF. This rearrangement joins TRBV7-2 to TRBJ2-7, with unresolved D. The V gene lost 6 bases and the J gene lost 1 base, with 13 bases spanning the gap. Per the germline V gene, CDR1 is SGHTA and CDR2 is FQGNSA. The CDR3 totals 14 residues.

This clone was detected only a few times. This chain joins TRBV7-9 and TRBJ2-3; a possible D gene is TRBD2 (6 bases). There are 15 residues in the CDR3. The V and J ends lost 3 bases and 0 bases respectively, with 10 bases between them. Germline CDR1 SEHNR, CDR2 FQNEAQ (reference sequence). The CDR3 region has the DNA TGTGCCAGCAGCTTCAGGAGGGGTAGCACAGATACGCAGTATTTT. Encoded protein: CASSFRRGSTDTQYF.

The V and J genes are TRBV4-1 and TRBJ1-5, with D perhaps matching TRBD1 (5 bases). V gave up 0 bases and J gave up 4 bases, with 13 bases separating them. Germline V CDR1 and CDR2: MGHRA, YSYEKL. This CDR3 contains 16 residues. The CDR3 loop is CASSQDVGQGNQPQHF. The CDR3 coding sequence is TGCGCCAGCAGCCAAGATGTAGGTCAGGGAAATCAGCCCCAGCATTTT.

The chain recombines TRBV5-1 with TRBJ2-7; D not resolved. The V end was cut by 1 base, the J end by 6 bases, with 8 bases between. This CDR3 is 12 amino acids long. From germline, CDR1 is SGHRS and CDR2 YFSETQ. The CDR3 loop is CASSLTLGEQYF. DNA for the CDR3: TGCGCCAGCAGCTTGACCCTAGGCGAGCAGTACTTC.

This clone showed up just a few times. Other DNA variants within this sample encode the same CDR3. V gene TRBV29-1 combines with J gene TRBJ1-2, with D possibly being TRBD1 (5 bases). Germline V gene sequence: CDR1 SQVTM, CDR2 ANQGSEA. V lost 2 bases and J lost 1, with 5 bases in between. CDR3 length equals 12 residues. CDR3 in amino acids: CSVEQGNYGYTF. CDR3 nucleotides: TGCAGCGTTGAACAGGGTAACTATGGCTACACCTTC.

The chain couples TRBV29-1 to TRBJ2-7; 9 nucleotides line up with TRBD1. Germline lookup yields CDR1 SQVTM and CDR2 ANQGSEA. J was trimmed by 2 bases and V by 7 bases; bases with no gene match: 9. This CDR3 has 14 amino acids. The CDR3 DNA reads TGCAGCGCGGCACGGACAGGGGTCCCCTACGAGCAGTACTTC. Protein sequence: CSAARTGVPYEQYF.

This clone came up a few times. The chain links TRBV19 to TRBJ2-4, with 8 positions matching TRBD1. J gave up 8 bases and V 6 bases, and 9 bases lay outside the gene matches. The CDR3 contains 14 residues. CDR1 and CDR2 from the germline V gene are LNHDA and SQIVND (reference sequence). This chain's CDR3 is CASRISTGADIQYF. The CDR3 nucleotides are TGTGCCAGTAGAATCTCGACAGGGGCAGACATTCAGTACTTC.

This chain joins TRBV28 and TRBJ1-5; unclear D gene. Per germline, CDR1 MDHEN and CDR2 SYDVKM. Trimming pared 5 bases from V and 9 bases from J, leaving 11 bases between. The CDR3 covers 12 residues. CDR3 amino acids: CASSLSTGPQHF. CDR3 nucleotide sequence: TGTGCCAGCAGTCTCTCCACCGGGCCCCAGCATTTT.

J is TRBJ1-2 and V is TRBV11-1; 8 bases are a match to TRBD1. Germline V gene sequence: CDR1 SGHAT, CDR2 FQDESV (reference sequence). The CDR3 sequence is 14 residues long. The V segment lost 5 bases and the J segment 8 bases; nucleotides outside the gene matches: 10. This CDR3 is CASSPDRTGPGYTF. The DNA of the CDR3 is TGTGCCAGCAGCCCCGACCGGACAGGGCCGGGCTACACCTTC. Full variable domain (missing parts from reference TRBV11-1 and TRBJ1-2): EAEVAQSPRYKITEKSQAVAFWCDPISGHATLYWYRQILGQGPELLVQFQDESVVDDSQLPKDRFSAERLKGVDSTLKIQPAELGDSAMYLCASSPDRTGPGYTFGSGTRLTVV.

The chain is built from TRBV4-3 and TRBJ1-1, with 8 bases identical to TRBD1. The CDR3 loop spans 17 amino acids. The junction had 7 bases not matched to a gene; V was cut back by 1 base and J by 0 bases. Germline CDR1 is LGHNA and CDR2 is YSLEER. The CDR3 nucleotides read TGCGCCAGCAGCCAAGGGGCAGGGGGCGGGGTGAACACTGAAGCTTTCTTT. Translating it yields CASSQGAGGGVNTEAFF.

J is TRBJ1-2 and V is TRBV7-2; possible D gene TRBD1, 5 bases. The CDR3 totals 14 residues. V was shortened by 5 bases and J by 8 bases, with 18 bases between the two germline ends. Germline assignment: CDR1 SGHTA and CDR2 FQGNSA. The CDR3 region is CASSPGPQGGGYTF. DNA for the CDR3: TGTGCCAGCAGCCCGGGCCCTCAGGGTGGAGGCTACACCTTC.

The chain uses TRBV30 and TRBJ1-1; D gene unclear. This CDR3 is built from 14 residues. Germline-derived CDR1 and CDR2 are GTSNPN and SVGIG (reference sequence). With 2 bases removed from V and 1 base from J, the gap between germline ends came to 11 bases. CDR3 DNA: TGTGCCTGGAGTTTACTGTCCTCGAACACTGAAGCTTTCTTT. It encodes CAWSLLSSNTEAFF.

This chain uses TRBV2 with TRBJ2-1, with TRBD2 matching over 8 bases. Germline V CDR1 and CDR2: SNHLY, FYNNEI. This CDR3 has 15 amino acids. The junction had 3 bases not matched to a gene; V was cut back by 5 bases and J by 0 bases. CDR3 sequence (DNA): TGTGCCAGCAGTAGTACTAGCGGCTCCTACAATGAGCAGTTCTTC. This gives the protein CASSSTSGSYNEQFF. Looking up the rest from reference TRBV2 and TRBJ2-1 gives the full variable domain: EPEVTQTPSHQVTQMGQEVILRCVPISNHLYFYWYRQILGQKVEFLVSFYNNEISEKSEIFDDQFSVERPDGSNFTLKIRSTKLEDSAMYFCASSSTSGSYNEQFFGPGTRLTVL.

This clone has a handful of counts. This sequence joins TRBV4-2 and TRBJ2-4, with 12 bases identical to TRBD1. Germline V gives CDR1 LGHNA, CDR2 YNFKEQ. The CDR3 totals 15 residues. Trimming cost V 5 bases and J 11 bases; bases outside gene matches: 10. CDR3 bases: TGTGCCAGCAGCGAGACCGGGACAGGGGGCCTCGTTCAGTACTTC. Its translation: CASSETGTGGLVQYF.

This clone was recorded a few times. DNA of the CDR3: TGTGCCAGCAGCCCCAGAGGGCCTTCTAATGAGCAGTTCTTC. Translated: CASSPRGPSNEQFF. This chain connects TRBV9 to TRBJ2-1, with D perhaps matching TRBD2 (5 bases). CDR3 length: 14 residues. The V gene's germline CDR1 is SGDLS and CDR2 YYNGEE. Trimming removed 4 bases from V and 7 bases from J, with 15 bases in between.

This clone has only a few counts. The sample contains more than one DNA sequence encoding this CDR3. The genes are TRBV29-1 and TRBJ2-7, with D uncertain. V was shortened by 4 bases and J by 0 bases, with 10 bases between the two germline ends. This CDR3 spans 13 amino acids. Looked up from germline, CDR1 is SQVTM and CDR2 is ANQGSEA. CDR3 sequence (DNA): TGCAGCGTTGGTCTGCGCCTCTCCTACGAGCAGTACTTC. Its translation: CSVGLRLSYEQYF.

This clone was observed a single time. The rearrangement joins TRBV5-1 to TRBJ2-5, with TRBD2 identical over 10 bases. Germline V gene lookup returns CDR1 SGHRS and CDR2 YFSETQ. The trim removed 5 bases at V and 2 bases at J, leaving 6 bases unmatched. The CDR3 totals 15 residues. The CDR3 spells CASRASGRLQETQYF. The CDR3 bases are TGCGCCAGCAGGGCTAGCGGGAGATTACAAGAGACCCAGTACTTC.

This clone was observed a few times. This rearrangement joins TRBV29-1 to TRBJ1-1; a possible D gene is TRBD1 (6 bases). In germline, CDR1 is SQVTM, CDR2 ANQGSEA. The V end lost 6 bases, the J end lost 1 base, and 9 bases lay between the germline ends. CDR3 length: 12 amino acids. The CDR3 protein is CSVNRANTEAFF. For the CDR3, the DNA is TGCAGCGTGAACAGGGCGAACACTGAAGCTTTCTTT. The full variable domain, with the rest looked up from reference TRBV29-1 and TRBJ1-1, is SAVISQKPSRDICQRGTSLTIQCQVDSQVTMMFWYRQQPGQSLTLIATANQGSEATYESGFVIDKFPISRPNLTFSTLTVSNMSPEDSSIYLCSVNRANTEAFFGQGTRLTVV.

This clone was counted a few times. The chain uses TRBV7-2 and TRBJ2-4; no clear D gene. The CDR3 length is 13 residues. CDR1 SGHTA and CDR2 FQGNSA come from the germline V gene. Trimming removed 8 bases at V and 9 bases at J, with 17 bases between. CDR3 region: CASDTPPTGIQYF. CDR3 in DNA: TGTGCCAGCGACACGCCCCCCACTGGCATTCAGTACTTC.

The J gene is TRBJ2-7, the V gene TRBV28; D perhaps matches TRBD2 (5 bases). Germline V gives CDR1 MDHEN, CDR2 SYDVKM. Trimming shortened V by 5 bases and J by 7 bases, and 9 bases separated the two germline ends. The CDR3 length is 11 residues. The CDR3 reads CASSPRGEQYF. The CDR3 DNA reads as TGTGCCAGCAGTCCTCGGGGAGAGCAGTACTTC.

This clone was counted only a few times. J is TRBJ2-1 and V is TRBV7-9, with a weak D call TRBD1 (7 bases). Deletions cut 4 bases from V and 9 bases from J, with 16 bases between. The CDR3 has 14 amino acids. Germline V gene data show CDR1 as SEHNR and CDR2 as FQNEAQ (reference sequence). The CDR3, as DNA: TGTGCCAGCAGCTCAACACAGGGGAGGAGTGAGCAGTTCTTC. Translating it yields CASSSTQGRSEQFF.

This chain joins TRBV4-1 and TRBJ2-3, with 7 bases fitting TRBD2. CDR3 size: 16 residues. J lost 2 bases, V lost 3 bases, and 8 bases had no gene match. In germline, CDR1 is MGHRA, CDR2 YSYEKL. CDR3 in DNA: TGCGCCAGCAGCCAGGATCTAGCGGAGCCCACAGATACGCAGTATTTT. It yields the protein CASSQDLAEPTDTQYF.

This clone was found a few times. This sample also contains other DNA sequences that code for the same CDR3. The chain joins TRBV9 to TRBJ2-1, with D perhaps TRBD1 (7 bases). In germline, CDR1 is SGDLS, CDR2 YYNGEE. CDR3 length equals 15 residues. Trimming cost V 0 bases and J 4 bases, with 11 bases left between them. CDR3 residues: CASSVVAGGYNEQFF. The CDR3 coding sequence is TGTGCCAGCAGCGTAGTTGCAGGGGGGTACAATGAGCAGTTCTTC.

This clone occurred a few times. The gene calls are TRBV5-1 and TRBJ2-1, with D possibly TRBD2 on 5 matching bases. The germline V and J ends were trimmed by 0 bases and 0 bases, with 10 bases remaining between them. The CDR3 is 16 amino acids. The germline V gene has CDR1 SGHRS and CDR2 YFSETQ. CDR3 sequence: CASSLADYSSYNEQFF. The CDR3 nucleotides read TGCGCCAGCAGCTTGGCTGACTACAGCTCCTACAATGAGCAGTTCTTC.

V is TRBV2 and J is TRBJ2-1; TRBD2 agrees at 13 bases. Trimming removed 5 bases from V and 4 bases from J; junction bases left unmatched: 8. The CDR3 consists of 17 residues. Germline values: CDR1 SNHLY, CDR2 FYNNEI. CDR3 in DNA: TGTGCCAGCAGTCTGCTAACTAGCGGGGGGGCGTACAATGAGCAGTTCTTC. This gives the protein CASSLLTSGGAYNEQFF.

This clone was counted a few times. The rearrangement links TRBV4-3 to TRBJ1-2; TRBD1 aligns across 7 bases. Germline values: CDR1 LGHNA, CDR2 YSLEER. Trimming at V came to 3 bases and at J to 0 bases, leaving 13 bases not matched to a gene. This CDR3 spans 18 amino acids. CDR3 coding DNA: TGCGCCAGCAGCCAGTTCCCCGGACAGGACCCTTCTAACTATGGCTACACCTTC. This gives the protein CASSQFPGQDPSNYGYTF.